This TCR beta chain originates from a study of identifying expanded T cells in peripheral blood. Trimming cost V 5 bases and J 5 bases, with 16 bases left between them. Germline loops: CDR1 SGHRS, CDR2 YFSETQ. CDR3 size: 14 residues. Some clones are missing from TCRdb's copy, which holds only in-frame ones; the method was immunoSEQ multiplex PCR. The data contain about 52,000 clones, about 80% of them singletons. The chain links TRBV5-1 to TRBJ1-2; D gene unclear. Sample: blood. This receptor was taken from a person between 18 and 70 years old in good health. This chain's CDR3 is CASSFGNDLYGYTF. Written as DNA, the CDR3 is TGCGCCAGCAGTTTTGGTAACGATTTATATGGCTACACCTTC.